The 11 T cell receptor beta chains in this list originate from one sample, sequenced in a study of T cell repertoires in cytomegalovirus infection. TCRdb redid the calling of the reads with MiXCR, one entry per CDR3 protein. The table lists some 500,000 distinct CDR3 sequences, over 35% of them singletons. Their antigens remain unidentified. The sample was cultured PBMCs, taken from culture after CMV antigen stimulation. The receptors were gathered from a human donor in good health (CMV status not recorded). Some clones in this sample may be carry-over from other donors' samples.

The CDR3, as DNA: TGTGCCAGCAGCCGGGCCGCGGGAGCGGTGGAGCAGTACTTC. This translates into CASSRAAGAVEQYF. V gene TRBV6-5 combines with J gene TRBJ2-7, with 7 bases that match TRBD2. The germline V gene has CDR1 MNHEY and CDR2 SVGAGI. The CDR3 consists of 14 residues. V lost 6 bases to trimming and J lost 7 bases; unmatched junction nucleotides: 12.

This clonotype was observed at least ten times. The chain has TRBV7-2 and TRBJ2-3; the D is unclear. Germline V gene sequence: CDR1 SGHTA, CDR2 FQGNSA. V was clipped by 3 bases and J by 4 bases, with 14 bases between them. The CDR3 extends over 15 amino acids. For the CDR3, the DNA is TGTGCCAGCAGCTTCCTACCCCCACCAGCAGATACGCAGTATTTT. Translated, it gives CASSFLPPPADTQYF.

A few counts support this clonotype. The CDR3 sequence is CASSHTGTSGGAEKTQYF. The CDR3 coding sequence is TGTGCCAGCAGCCACACCGGGACTAGCGGGGGGGCGGAAAAGACCCAGTACTTC. The V and J genes are TRBV4-2 and TRBJ2-5; TRBD2 aligns across 16 bases. This CDR3 spans 18 amino acids. V shed 3 bases, J shed 6 bases, and the junction held 10 bases outside the gene matches. Looked up from germline, CDR1 is LGHNA and CDR2 is YNFKEQ.

CDR3 residues: CASSGRQGYSPLHF. The CDR3, as DNA: TGTGCCAGCAGTGGCAGACAGGGTTATTCACCCCTCCACTTT. The V gene is TRBV25-1, the J gene TRBJ1-6, with 7 bases that match TRBD1. The V gene's germline CDR1 is MGHDK and CDR2 SYGVNS. V shed 4 bases, J shed 8 bases, and the junction held 5 bases outside the gene matches. The CDR3 is 14 amino acids.

CDR3 nucleotides: TGTGCCAGCAGCTTAGATCTAGACCACGAGCAGTACTTC. Amino acids: CASSLDLDHEQYF. The V and J genes are TRBV11-2 and TRBJ2-7; D unresolved. In germline, CDR1 is SGHAT, CDR2 FQNNGV. The V gene lost 0 bases and the J gene lost 5 bases, with 8 bases spanning the gap. This CDR3 comprises 13 residues.

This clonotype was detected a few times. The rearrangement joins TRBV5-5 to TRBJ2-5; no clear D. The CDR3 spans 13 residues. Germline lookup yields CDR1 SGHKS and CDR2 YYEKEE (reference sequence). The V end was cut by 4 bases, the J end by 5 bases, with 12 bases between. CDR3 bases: TGTGCCAGCAGCCAATTGGTGGGGGAGACCCAGTACTTC. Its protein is CASSQLVGETQYF. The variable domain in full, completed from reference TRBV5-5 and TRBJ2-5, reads DAGVTQSPTHLIKTRGQQVTLRCSPISGHKSVSWYQQVLGQGPQFIFQYYEKEERGRGNFPDRFSARQFPNYSSELNVNALLLGDSALYLCASSQLVGETQYFGPGTRLLVL.

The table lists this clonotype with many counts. Here the CDR3 reads CASSLGILAGGNEQFF. CDR3 DNA: TGTGCCAGCAGCTTAGGCATTCTAGCGGGGGGAAATGAGCAGTTCTTC. The V call is TRBV7-2, the J call TRBJ2-1, with 11 bases lining up with TRBD2. J gave up 7 bases and V 1 base, and 6 bases lay outside the gene matches. Germline assignment: CDR1 SGHTA and CDR2 FQGNSA. This CDR3 has 16 amino acids. The entire variable domain, with the rest obtained from reference TRBV7-2 and TRBJ2-1, is as follows: GAGVSQSPSNKVTEKGKDVELRCDPISGHTALYWYRQSLGQGLEFLIYFQGNSAPDKSGLPSDRFSAERTGGSVSTLTIQRTQQEDSAVYLCASSLGILAGGNEQFFGPGTRLTVL.

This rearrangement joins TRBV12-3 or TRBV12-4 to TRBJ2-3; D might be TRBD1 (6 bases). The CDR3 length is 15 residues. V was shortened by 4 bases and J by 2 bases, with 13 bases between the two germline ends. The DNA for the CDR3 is TGTGCCAGCAGTTCGGACAGCCTGCCCACAGATACGCAGTATTTT. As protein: CASSSDSLPTDTQYF.

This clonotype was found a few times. The CDR3 spells CASSQEPSTSRGNQPQHF. The CDR3 DNA sequence: TGTGCCAGCAGCCAAGAACCCTCCACCTCCCGGGGGAATCAGCCCCAGCATTTT. The chain links TRBV4-2 to TRBJ1-5; D possibly corresponds to TRBD1 (5 bases). The CDR3 has 18 residues. The germline V and J ends were trimmed by 0 bases and 4 bases, with 19 bases remaining between them. CDR1 is LGHNA, CDR2 YNFKEQ, per germline.

CDR3 sequence reads: CASSQTGQHEQYF. DNA of the CDR3: TGCGCCAGCAGCCAGACGGGACAGCACGAGCAGTACTTC. The J gene is TRBJ2-7, the V gene TRBV4-1; 7 bases agree with TRBD1. CDR1 MGHRA and CDR2 YSYEKL come from the germline V gene. The trim removed 3 bases at V and 5 bases at J, leaving 4 bases unmatched. This CDR3 contains 13 residues.

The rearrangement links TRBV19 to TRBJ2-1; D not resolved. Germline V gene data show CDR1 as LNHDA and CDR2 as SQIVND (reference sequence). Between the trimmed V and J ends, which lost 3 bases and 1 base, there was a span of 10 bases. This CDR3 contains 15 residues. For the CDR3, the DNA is TGTGCCAGTAGTATTGCGTCTCGGTCCTACAATGAGCAGTTCTTC. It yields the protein CASSIASRSYNEQFF.